Listed here are 3 T cell receptor beta chains from one sample, sequenced in a study of T cell responses to AZD1222 COVID-19 vaccine (dated by TCRdb to the early 2020s). Reading the label with the study, this specimen's time point is: about 28 days (+/-7) after the second vaccine dose. The treatment or condition tag for this specimen amounts to: meningococcal conjugate vaccine given as trial control. Libraries were built with the immunoSEQ multiplex PCR assay. This immuneACCESS table, as held by TCRdb, lists in-frame sequences with V and J called but not all clones. Of the missing ones, under half trace to an unresolved V gene in checked studies; the others have no known cause. Here the sample has roughly 70,000 clones; 88% occur a single time. The ten most abundant clones make up around 4.9% of the sample. Specimen: peripheral blood, collected 28 days after the second dose of the MenACWY control vaccine. These receptors were collected from an adult who received the MenACWY meningococcal vaccine as a control.

The table lists this clone with a count of one. This sequence joins TRBV25-1 and TRBJ1-3; D remains unclear. This CDR3 comprises 13 residues. The V end was cut by 6 bases, the J end by 0 bases, with 6 bases between. The germline V gene encodes CDR1 MGHDK and CDR2 SYGVNS. The CDR3 region has the DNA TGTGCCAGCAGAAGAGGCTCTGGAAACACCATATATTTT. Translated, it gives CASRRGSGNTIYF.

The V call is TRBV3-1 (or the pseudogene TRBV3-2), the J call TRBJ2-2, with 12 bases that match TRBD2. Trimming cost V 1 base and J 6 bases; bases outside gene matches: 3. CDR1 and CDR2 from the germline V gene are LGHDT and YNNKEL (reference sequence). The CDR3 consists of 16 residues. CDR3 nucleotides: TGTGCCAGCAGCCAAGGTCTAGCGGGAGGGTCCGGGGAGCTGTTTTTT. Its protein product is CASSQGLAGGSGELFF.

The chain combines TRBV30 with TRBJ2-7, with D perhaps TRBD2 (5 bases). Trimming took off 0 bases at V and 2 bases at J, with 8 bases between the two ends. Germline CDR1 and CDR2: GTSNPN and SVGIG (reference sequence). CDR3 size: 13 residues. The CDR3 DNA reads TGTGCCTGGAGTGTAGGACTGGCCTACGAGCAGTACTTC. Translated: CAWSVGLAYEQYF.